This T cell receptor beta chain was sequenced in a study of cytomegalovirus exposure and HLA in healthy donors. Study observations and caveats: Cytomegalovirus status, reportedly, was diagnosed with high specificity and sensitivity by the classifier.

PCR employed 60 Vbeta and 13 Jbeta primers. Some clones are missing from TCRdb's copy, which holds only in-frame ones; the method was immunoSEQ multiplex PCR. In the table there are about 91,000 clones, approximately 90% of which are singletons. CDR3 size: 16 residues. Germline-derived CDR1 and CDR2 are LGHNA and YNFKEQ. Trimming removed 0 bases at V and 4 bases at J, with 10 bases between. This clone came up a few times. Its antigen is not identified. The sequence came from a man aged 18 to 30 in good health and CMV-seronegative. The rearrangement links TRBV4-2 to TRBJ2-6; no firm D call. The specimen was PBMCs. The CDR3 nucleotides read TGTGCCAGCAGCCAAGATAGTGGTTTAGGGGCCAACGTCCTGACTTTC. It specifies CASSQDSGLGANVLTF.